Detailed here is one T cell receptor beta chain. The source of the sample is a study of blood T cell repertoires in COVID-19. In the study overall: Specimens from acute and convalescent COVID-19 originated in the United States, Italy and Spain. Sources were T cells, B-cell-depleted T cells, or PBMCs; the material itself was cDNA or gDNA.

In the original workflow: How many nucleated cells were present was estimated from reference gene primer amplification. The protocol was immunoSEQ multiplex PCR, while the TCRdb copy is restricted to in-frame clones and leaves out a portion. The V and J calls and clone size were taken over from that table, and D and trimming were inferred from the DNA. The table has fewer than 250,000 clones, over 70% seen once. CDR1 is MDHEN and CDR2 is SYDVKM in the germline V gene. After removal of 6 bases from V and 3 bases from J, the junction contained 12 bases not matched to a gene. The CDR3 runs to 17 residues.

Material: peripheral blood. The chain is built from TRBV28 and TRBJ2-2, with 8 bases that match TRBD2. The TCR sequence derives from a woman in her forties or fifties with acute or convalescent COVID-19. The CDR3 is CASSSWSGSVYTGELFF. The CDR3 nucleotides read TGTGCCAGCAGCTCGTGGAGCGGGAGTGTGTACACCGGGGAGCTGTTTTTT. Using reference TRBV28 and TRBJ2-2 for the parts outside the CDR3, the full variable domain is DVKVTQSSRYLVKRTGEKVFLECVQDMDHENMFWYRQDPGLGLRLIYFSYDVKMKEKGDIPEGYSVSREKKERFSLILESASTNQTSMYLCASSSWSGSVYTGELFFGEGSRLTVL.